This is a list of T cell receptor beta chains from one sample in a study of CD8+ T cells in alopecia areata. Data came from immunoSEQ multiplex PCR; TCRdb stores just in-frame clones and leaves some out. The repertoire holds some 200,000 clones, with roughly 64% as singletons. This specimen consisted of CD4+ T cells sorted from blood, obtained at week 24, from a patient treated with tofacitinib. Receptors were obtained from a human donor with alopecia areata. Both conserved end residues are part of each CDR3. D genes are given only for firm matches. Clone sizes are given selectively: once, few, many, or a class where the clone is expanded.

J gene	clone size	D gene	CDR3 length	V gene	CDR3 DNA	CDR3 protein
TRBJ1-1	once	NA	12	TRBV29-1	TGCAGCGCCGGAAGGACGTACACTGAAGCTTTCTTT	CSAGRTYTEAFF
TRBJ2-3	NA	TRBD2	16	TRBV27	TGTGCCAGCAGTTTATCTGCGGGAGCCAACACAGATACGCAGTATTTT	CASSLSAGANTDTQYF
TRBJ1-2	once	NA	12	TRBV7-2	TGTGCCAGCAGCTTTGGTGGGAGGGGCTACACCTTC	CASSFGGRGYTF
TRBJ1-5	NA	NA	16	TRBV5-4	TGTGCCAGCAGCATCTCCTCGGGTTCGGGCAATCAGCCCCAGCATTTT	CASSISSGSGNQPQHF
TRBJ2-2	NA	NA	15	TRBV6-6	TGTGCCAGCACGTCCGGCAGACTGAACACCGGGGAGCTGTTTTTT	CASTSGRLNTGELFF
TRBJ1-1	NA	NA	13	TRBV5-1	TGCGCCAGCGGCGGACAGAGTGTTACTGAAGCTTTCTTT	CASGGQSVTEAFF
TRBJ1-2	few	TRBD1	14	TRBV6-6	TGTGCCAGCAGATCGGGACAGGGGGCCTATGGCTACACCTTC	CASRSGQGAYGYTF
TRBJ1-2	few	NA	13	TRBV4-1	TGCGCCAGCAGCCAAGACACAAGCAGGGTCTACACCTTC	CASSQDTSRVYTF
TRBJ2-1	few	TRBD2	16	TRBV7-2	TGTGCCAGCAGCTCCATAGCGGGAGGCTCCTACAATGAGCAGTTCTTC	CASSSIAGGSYNEQFF
TRBJ2-1	NA	TRBD1	15	TRBV7-3	TGTGCCAGCAGCACAGGGGGCGGTTCCTACAATGAGCAGTTCTTC	CASSTGGGSYNEQFF
TRBJ2-5	NA	NA	12	TRBV2	TGTGCCAGCACGCCGGGGGGCGAGACCCAGTACTTC	CASTPGGETQYF
TRBJ1-6	NA	NA	13	TRBV27	TGTGCCAGCACACGGGACGGGAATTCACCCCTCCACTTT	CASTRDGNSPLHF
TRBJ2-3	NA	NA	12	TRBV5-6	TGTGCCAGCAGCTTGTTTGAGGGTACGCAGTATTTT	CASSLFEGTQYF
TRBJ2-5	NA	TRBD2	16	TRBV10-3	TGTGCCATCAGTGAGTCGATAGCGGGAGCCCAAGAGACCCAGTACTTC	CAISESIAGAQETQYF
TRBJ2-7	NA	NA	15	TRBV7-2	TGTGCCAGCAGCTTAGCGCGCGAGGTCAGCTACGAGCAGTACTTC	CASSLAREVSYEQYF
TRBJ1-1	once	TRBD1	15	TRBV18	TGTGCCAGCTCACCAAGTTACGCAGGGGGCACTGAAGCTTTCTTT	CASSPSYAGGTEAFF
TRBJ2-7	NA	TRBD2	16	TRBV4-3	TGCGCCAGCAGCCAAGACAGCGGCGGGAGGACGTACGAGCAGTACTTC	CASSQDSGGRTYEQYF
TRBJ1-1	few	TRBD1	11	TRBV20-1	TGCAGGAGACAGGGAGGACCTGAAGCTTTCTTT	CRRQGGPEAFF
TRBJ2-1	NA	NA	18	TRBV29-1	TGCAGCGTTGAAAGGCAGATGCACACGGACAGTTACATTGGTGAGCAGTTCTTC	CSVERQMHTDSYIGEQFF
TRBJ1-1	NA	NA	12	TRBV10-3	TGTGCCTCGGGGAACAGGGACACTGAAGCTTTCTTT	CASGNRDTEAFF
TRBJ2-3	NA	NA	14	TRBV7-9	TGTGCCAGCAGCTTCGGGGTGAACGGAGATACGCAGTATTTT	CASSFGVNGDTQYF
TRBJ2-5	NA	NA	13	TRBV7-3	TGTGCCAGCAGCGACGCGGGTGGGAAGACCCAGTACTTC	CASSDAGGKTQYF
TRBJ1-5	NA	NA	17	TRBV18	TGTGCCAGCTCACTGAAGGCCGTCGCAGGGGCGGGTCAGCCCCAGCATTTT	CASSLKAVAGAGQPQHF
TRBJ2-3	NA	TRBD1	14	TRBV6-5	TGTGCCAGCAGAGCGGGACAGGGGACAGATACGCAGTATTTT	CASRAGQGTDTQYF
TRBJ2-3	NA	NA	13	TRBV5-1	TGCGCCAGCAGCCCCCCGGGCACAGATACGCAGTATTTT	CASSPPGTDTQYF
TRBJ2-7	NA	TRBD2	14	TRBV28	TGTGCCAGCATCCCGGGACTAGCGGGAGGCGAGCAGTACTTC	CASIPGLAGGEQYF
TRBJ2-7	NA	NA	14	TRBV6-5	TGTGCCAGCAGTTACAGCGCAGGGCCGCGCGAGCAGTACTTC	CASSYSAGPREQYF
TRBJ2-3	few	TRBD2	12	TRBV13	TGTGCCAGCAGAAAGCGGGAAGATACGCAGTATTTT	CASRKREDTQYF
TRBJ2-2	few	NA	14	TRBV29-1	TGCAGCGTAGCCGGGACGGTAACCACCGGGGAGCTGTTTTTT	CSVAGTVTTGELFF
TRBJ2-1	NA	NA	15	TRBV9	TGTGCCAGCAGCGCACAGACCCCTTCCTACAATGAGCAGTTCTTC	CASSAQTPSYNEQFF
TRBJ1-4	NA	NA	13	TRBV5-4	TGTGCCAGCGGGAGAGCAACTAATGAAAAACTGTTTTTT	CASGRATNEKLFF
TRBJ2-2	few	NA	15	TRBV7-9	TGTGCCAGCAGCTTAAGGAGGGCGAACACCGGGGAGCTGTTTTTT	CASSLRRANTGELFF
TRBJ2-7	few	NA	13	TRBV7-2	TGTGCCAGCAGCCTGGTCAAGGGAAACGAGCAGTACTTC	CASSLVKGNEQYF
TRBJ2-7	NA	TRBD1	16	TRBV23-1	TGCGCCAGCAGTCAAAAGGGACAGGGAGGGATGGACGAGCAGTACTTC	CASSQKGQGGMDEQYF
TRBJ2-5	NA	NA	11	TRBV6-5	TGTGCCAGCAGTTACACGGAGACCCAGTACTTC	CASSYTETQYF
TRBJ2-4	few	NA	15	TRBV6-6	TGTGCCAGCAGTTACATGGGGGCGCCCAAAAACATTCAGTACTTC	CASSYMGAPKNIQYF
TRBJ1-4	few	NA	12	TRBV6-6	TGTGCCAGCAGGGCTAAAAATGAAAAACTGTTTTTT	CASRAKNEKLFF
TRBJ1-1	few	NA	15	TRBV5-1	TGCGCCAGCAGCCTTCTTCCGGGACAGAACACTGAAGCTTTCTTT	CASSLLPGQNTEAFF
TRBJ2-1	NA	TRBD2	15	TRBV10-3	TGTGCCATCAGTGAACTAGCGGGGGGGAACAATGAGCAGTTCTTC	CAISELAGGNNEQFF
TRBJ1-1	NA	NA	13	TRBV19	TGTGCCAGTAGTATTACGGGGGTCACTGAAGCTTTCTTT	CASSITGVTEAFF
TRBJ2-3	NA	TRBD2	15	TRBV15	TGTGCCACCAGCAGCGGGAGGGCCGTGTTAGATACGCAGTATTTT	CATSSGRAVLDTQYF
TRBJ2-5	once	TRBD2	17	TRBV7-2	TGTGCCAGCAGCTTAGCGCAGGGTAGCGGGGGGCCAGAGACCCAGTACTTC	CASSLAQGSGGPETQYF
TRBJ2-1	NA	TRBD2	16	TRBV7-3	TGTGCCAGCAGCGAACACGGGGGGAGCTCCTACAATGAGCAGTTCTTC	CASSEHGGSSYNEQFF
TRBJ2-2	few	NA	12	TRBV29-1	TGCAGCGTTCGACCGAACACCGGGGAGCTGTTTTTT	CSVRPNTGELFF
TRBJ2-5	NA	TRBD2	15	TRBV29-1	TGCAGCGTTGAAGGGCTAGCGGGTGATCAAGAGACCCAGTACTTC	CSVEGLAGDQETQYF
TRBJ1-2	few	NA	15	TRBV4-1	TGCGCCAGCAGCCTCGGTGTGGGGGGCGGATATGGCTACACCTTC	CASSLGVGGGYGYTF
TRBJ2-3	NA	TRBD2	14	TRBV29-1	TGCAGCGTTGGTGCTAGCGGTCTTCAAGATACGCAGTATTTT	CSVGASGLQDTQYF
TRBJ2-1	NA	TRBD1	14	TRBV29-1	TGCAGCGTTGAACCGCCAGGGGGTATATATGAGCAGTTCTTC	CSVEPPGGIYEQFF
TRBJ1-2	NA	NA	14	TRBV29-1	TGCAGCGTTGAAGGATGGGGCGCGCGGTATGGCTACACCTTC	CSVEGWGARYGYTF
TRBJ1-5	few	NA	14	TRBV18	TGTGCCAGCTCACCATCAGGAAGCAATCAGCCCCAGCATTTT	CASSPSGSNQPQHF
TRBJ2-7	NA	NA	15	TRBV7-2	TGTGCCAGCAGACGAAACCTGGGGGGCTGGGACGAGCAGTACTTC	CASRRNLGGWDEQYF
TRBJ2-2	few	NA	16	TRBV29-1	TGCAGCGTTGGGAACCGGGTGGGCCTAAACACCGGGGAGCTGTTTTTT	CSVGNRVGLNTGELFF
TRBJ2-3	few	NA	14	TRBV5-4	TGTGCCAGCAGCTTGGCACAGATCACAGATACGCAGTATTTT	CASSLAQITDTQYF